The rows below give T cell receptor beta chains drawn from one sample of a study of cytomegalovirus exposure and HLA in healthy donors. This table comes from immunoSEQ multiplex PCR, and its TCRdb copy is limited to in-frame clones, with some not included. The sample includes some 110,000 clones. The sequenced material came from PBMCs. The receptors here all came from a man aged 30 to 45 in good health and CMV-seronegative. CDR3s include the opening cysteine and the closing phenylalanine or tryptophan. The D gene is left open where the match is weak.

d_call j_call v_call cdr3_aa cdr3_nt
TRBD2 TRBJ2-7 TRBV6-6 CASSYSRGGRYEQYF TGTGCCAGCAGTTACTCGCGCGGGGGGCGGTACGAGCAGTACTTC
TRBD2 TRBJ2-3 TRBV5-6 CASSLGGGTRVTKQYF TGTGCCAGCAGCTTGGGGGGAGGGACTAGAGTCACAAAGCAGTATTTT
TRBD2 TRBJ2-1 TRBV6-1 CASSIESGGVDEQFF TGTGCCAGCAGTATAGAAAGCGGGGGGGTCGATGAGCAGTTCTTC
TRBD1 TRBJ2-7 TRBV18 CASSTLRTGLSEQYF TGTGCCAGCTCAACCCTTAGGACAGGGTTGTCCGAGCAGTACTTC
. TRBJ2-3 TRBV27 CASSPWGSKSADTQYF TGTGCCAGCAGCCCATGGGGCTCTAAGAGCGCAGATACGCAGTATTTT
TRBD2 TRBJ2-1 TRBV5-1 CASSLEAGGLGEQFF TGCGCCAGCAGCTTGGAGGCGGGGGGGCTTGGTGAGCAGTTCTTC
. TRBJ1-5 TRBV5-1 CASSLEGSGYGQPQHF TGCGCCAGCAGCTTGGAAGGATCAGGGTACGGGCAGCCCCAGCATTTT
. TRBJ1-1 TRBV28 CASSFPKNTEAFF TGTGCCAGCAGTTTCCCCAAGAACACTGAAGCTTTCTTT
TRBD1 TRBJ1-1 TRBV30 CAWGQVAAFF TGTGCCTGGGGACAGGTCGCAGCTTTCTTT
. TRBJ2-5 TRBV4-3 CASSQEKGGGLETQYF TGCGCCAGCAGCCAAGAAAAAGGTGGAGGGTTGGAGACCCAGTACTTC
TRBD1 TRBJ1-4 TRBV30 CAWRCRDSYWEKLFF TGTGCCTGGAGATGCCGGGACAGTTATTGGGAAAAACTGTTTTTT
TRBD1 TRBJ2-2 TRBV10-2 CAIRQGNTGELFF TGCGCCATCAGACAGGGTAACACCGGGGAGCTGTTTTTT
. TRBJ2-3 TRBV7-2 CASGPQGSTDTQYF TGTGCCAGCGGCCCACAGGGAAGCACAGATACGCAGTATTTT
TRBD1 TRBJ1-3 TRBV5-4 CASSWTGAENTIYF TGTGCCAGCAGCTGGACAGGGGCCGAAAACACCATATATTTT
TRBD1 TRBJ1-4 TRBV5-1 CASTLGTAYEKLFF TGCGCCAGCACCCTCGGGACAGCCTATGAAAAACTGTTTTTT
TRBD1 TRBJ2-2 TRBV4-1 CASQAGTGVPGELFF TGCGCCAGCCAAGCCGGGACAGGGGTACCCGGGGAGCTGTTTTTT
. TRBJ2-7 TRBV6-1 CASSGQESSYEQYF TGTGCCAGCAGTGGACAGGAGAGCTCCTACGAGCAGTACTTC
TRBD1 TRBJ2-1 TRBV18 CASSPPGTGPEQFF TGTGCCAGCTCACCCCCCGGGACAGGGCCTGAGCAGTTCTTC
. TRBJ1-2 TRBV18 CASSPNRDEYGYTF TGTGCCAGCTCACCCAACAGGGATGAATATGGCTACACCTTC
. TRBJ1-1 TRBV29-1 CSVEPPGMNTEAFF TGCAGCGTTGAACCCCCGGGAATGAACACTGAAGCTTTCTTT
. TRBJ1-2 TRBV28 CASGGENYGYTF TGTGCCAGCGGGGGGGAGAACTATGGCTACACCTTC
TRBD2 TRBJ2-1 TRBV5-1 CASSLRYGGVDEQFF TGCGCCAGCAGCTTGAGGTACGGGGGGGTCGATGAGCAGTTCTTC
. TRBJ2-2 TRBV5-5 CASSLGPHTGELFF TGTGCCAGCAGCTTGGGGCCGCACACCGGGGAGCTGTTTTTT
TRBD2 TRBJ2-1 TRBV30 CAWSVGTGTSQFF TGTGCCTGGAGTGTAGGCACCGGGACTAGTCAGTTCTTC
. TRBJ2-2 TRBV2 CASSEVRLAFGTGELFF TGTGCCAGCAGTGAAGTCCGGCTAGCTTTCGGGACCGGGGAGCTGTTTTTT
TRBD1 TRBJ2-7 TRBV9 CASSAGQGFGEQYF TGTGCCAGCAGCGCGGGACAGGGGTTCGGAGAGCAGTACTTC
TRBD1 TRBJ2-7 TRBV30 CAWGQGKEAEYF TGTGCCTGGGGACAGGGAAAAGAGGCTGAGTACTTC
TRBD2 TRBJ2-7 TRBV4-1 CASSPLTGTSGSYEQYF TGCGCCAGCAGCCCCCTTACCGGGACTAGCGGCTCCTACGAGCAGTACTTC
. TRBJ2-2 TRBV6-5 CASSYSFIDYGELFF TGTGCCAGCAGTTACTCGTTTATAGATTACGGGGAGCTGTTTTTT
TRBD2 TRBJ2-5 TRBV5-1 CASSPGLAGGRETQYF TGCGCCAGCAGCCCGGGACTAGCGGGGGGGCGAGAGACCCAGTACTTC
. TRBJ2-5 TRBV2 CASQTGLETQYF TGTGCCAGCCAAACAGGGTTAGAGACCCAGTACTTC
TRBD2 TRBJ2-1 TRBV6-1 CASSEVLAGYGNEQFF TGTGCCAGCAGTGAAGTTCTAGCGGGGTATGGTAATGAGCAGTTCTTC
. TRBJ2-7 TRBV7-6 CASSLRPGTAYEQYF TGTGCCAGCAGCTTAAGGCCAGGAACGGCCTACGAGCAGTACTTC
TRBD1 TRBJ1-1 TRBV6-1 CASSDFNRGPNTEAFF TGTGCCAGCAGTGACTTCAACAGGGGCCCGAACACTGAAGCTTTCTTT
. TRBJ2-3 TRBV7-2 CASSSRWRPDTQYF TGTGCCAGCAGCTCCCGGTGGAGGCCAGATACGCAGTATTTT
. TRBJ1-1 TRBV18 CASSKTAQNTEAFF TGTGCCAGCTCAAAGACAGCCCAGAACACTGAAGCTTTCTTT
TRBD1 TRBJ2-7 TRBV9 CASSRGQGSYEQYF TGTGCCAGCAGCAGGGGACAGGGATCCTACGAGCAGTACTTC
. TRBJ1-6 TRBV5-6 CASSPAQGGNSPLHF TGTGCCAGCAGCCCCGCGCAGGGAGGAAATTCACCCCTCCACTTT
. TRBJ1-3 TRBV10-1 CASRRQTGNTIYF TGCGCCAGCAGACGACAGACTGGAAACACCATATATTTT
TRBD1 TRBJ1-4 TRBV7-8 CATTGQGEKLFF TGTGCCACGACAGGGCAGGGAGAAAAACTGTTTTTT
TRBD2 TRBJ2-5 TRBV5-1 CASSTQLKSGGATETQYF TGCGCCAGCAGCACCCAGTTGAAAAGCGGGGGGGCTACAGAGACCCAGTACTTC
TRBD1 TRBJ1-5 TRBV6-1 CASSKSGGSNQPQHF TGTGCCAGCAGTAAATCAGGGGGCAGCAATCAGCCCCAGCATTTT
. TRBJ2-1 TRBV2 CASGAPLDNEQFF TGTGCCAGCGGAGCCCCCTTGGACAATGAGCAGTTCTTC
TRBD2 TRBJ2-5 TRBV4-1 CASSQSLAGGPQETQYF TGCGCCAGCAGCCAATCGTTAGCGGGGGGACCTCAAGAGACCCAGTACTTC
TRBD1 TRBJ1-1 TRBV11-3 CASSWDRESSEAFF TGTGCCAGCAGCTGGGACAGGGAATCTTCTGAAGCTTTCTTT
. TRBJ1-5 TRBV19 CASSKQGGQPQHF TGTGCCAGTAGTAAGCAGGGCGGTCAGCCCCAGCATTTT
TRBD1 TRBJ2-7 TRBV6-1 CASKQGVSYEQYF TGTGCCAGCAAACAGGGGGTATCCTACGAGCAGTACTTC
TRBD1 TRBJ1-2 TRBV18 CASSPRGQGATASYGYTF TGTGCCAGCTCACCAAGGGGACAGGGGGCAACCGCATCCTATGGCTACACCTTC
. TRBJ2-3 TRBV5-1 CASSLALDTQYF TGCGCCAGCAGCTTGGCTCTAGATACGCAGTATTTT
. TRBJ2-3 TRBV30 CAWSTYQGDTQYF TGTGCCTGGAGTACTTACCAGGGAGATACGCAGTATTTT
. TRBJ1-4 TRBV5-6 CASSLWGGEEKLFF TGTGCCAGCAGCTTGTGGGGTGGGGAGGAAAAACTGTTTTTT
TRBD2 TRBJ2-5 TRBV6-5 CASSGTSGETQYF TGTGCCAGCAGCGGGACTAGCGGCGAGACCCAGTACTTC